The 5 T cell receptor beta chains presented below share a single source sample, sequenced in a study of T cells in Graves' hyperthyroidism and ophthalmopathy. From RNA transcripts, TCR beta CDR3 regions were amplified. First-round RT-PCR with HTBI primers amplified the TCR CDR3 region. TCRdb fed the multiplex PCR reads into MiXCR, producing one record per CDR3 protein. The sample includes approximately 620,000 distinct CDR3 sequences, more than 15% of them seen just once. Sequencing was carried out using blood. These receptors all come from a woman in her thirties or forties with Graves' ophthalmopathy.

Notes on this clonotype: A much larger clone is a single base away; this may be a read error. V usage is TRBV20-1 and J usage is TRBJ2-3, with 13 bases lining up with TRBD2. Germline loops: CDR1 DFQATT, CDR2 SNEGSKA (reference sequence). Trimming cost V 5 bases and J 4 bases; bases outside gene matches: 6. The CDR3 has 15 amino acids. CDR3 region: CSASWTSGSSDTQYF. As DNA, the CDR3 is TGCAGTGCTTCCTGGACTAGCGGGAGTTCAGATACGCAGTATTTT.

This clonotype showed up many times. This chain links TRBV5-1 with TRBJ1-2, with 7 bases matching TRBD1. The ends lost 3 bases at V and 4 bases at J; junction bases unmatched: 12. This CDR3 is built from 16 residues. Germline CDR1 SGHRS, CDR2 YFSETQ. The CDR3, as DNA: TGCGCCAGCAGCTCCGGACAGGACTCTCATCGCTATGGCTACACCTTC. Protein: CASSSGQDSHRYGYTF.

This clonotype was counted between two and nine times. The gene calls are TRBV6-1 and TRBJ2-1; TRBD1 matches 7 bases. There are 16 residues in the CDR3. CDR1 MNHNS and CDR2 SASEGT come from the germline V gene. V was pared by 2 bases and J by 2 bases, with 6 bases of the junction left unmatched. The CDR3: CASSEFGQGAYNEQFF. DNA for the CDR3: TGTGCCAGCAGTGAATTTGGGCAGGGGGCCTACAATGAGCAGTTCTTC.

This clonotype has more than one count but fewer than ten. The rearrangement links TRBV2 to TRBJ2-5; the match to TRBD2 covers 7 bases. There are 14 residues in the CDR3. Trimming took 10 bases from V and 0 from J; bases not matched to a gene: 8. Germline V gene sequence: CDR1 SNHLY, CDR2 FYNNEI. The CDR3 is CANKRGRDQETQYF. The CDR3 bases are TGTGCCAACAAGCGGGGCAGGGACCAAGAGACCCAGTACTTC.

The chain recombines TRBV7-9 with TRBJ2-1; D might be TRBD2 (6 bases). V shed 0 bases and J shed 14 bases, with 11 bases lying between them. Germline loops: CDR1 SEHNR, CDR2 FQNEAQ (reference sequence). The CDR3 is made up of 12 amino acids. CDR3 sequence reads: CASSLAGSLEFF. CDR3 DNA sequence: TGTGCCAGCAGCTTAGCCGGGAGTTTGGAGTTCTTC. The entire variable domain, with the rest obtained from reference TRBV7-9 and TRBJ2-1, is as follows: DTGVSQNPRHKITKRGQNVTFRCDPISEHNRLYWYRQTLGQGPEFLTYFQNEAQLEKSRLLSDRFSAERPKGSFSTLEIQRTEQGDSAMYLCASSLAGSLEFFGPGTRLTVL.